These 19 T cell receptor beta chains share one sample of origin, sequenced in a study of T cell repertoires in cytomegalovirus infection. Their recognized antigens are unknown. MiXCR, run by TCRdb on the reads, gives a single entry per CDR3 protein. The table records 370,000 or so distinct CDR3 sequences, about 32% of them present only once. Sequencing was performed on cultured PBMCs, taken from culture after CMV antigen stimulation. Receptor source: a human donor in good health (CMV status not recorded). Some clones in this sample may be carry-over from other donors' samples.

The rearrangement links TRBV4-3 to TRBJ2-1; no reliable D call. The V gene's germline CDR1 is LGHNA and CDR2 YSLEER. The V end was cut by 3 bases, the J end by 6 bases, with 15 bases between. CDR3 length equals 15 residues. The CDR3 here is CASSHASQMGNEQFF. CDR3 nucleotides: TGCGCCAGCAGCCATGCGTCCCAGATGGGCAATGAGCAGTTCTTC.

The rearrangement uses TRBV27 and TRBJ2-5; D gene uncertain. V lost 2 bases to trimming and J lost 7 bases, with 11 bases between them. CDR3 length: 13 residues. Germline loops: CDR1 MNHEY, CDR2 SMNVEV (reference sequence). The CDR3 DNA is TGTGCCAGCAGTTTAAATACCCCCGGGACCCAGTACTTC. This encodes CASSLNTPGTQYF.

This rearrangement joins TRBV19 to TRBJ1-5; D is unclear. The CDR3 totals 15 residues. The V end was cut by 10 bases, the J end by 0 bases, with 16 bases between. Per germline, CDR1 LNHDA and CDR2 SQIVND (reference sequence). The CDR3 nucleotides are TGTGCCACCTCACCCGTCCCTGATAGCAATCAGCCCCAGCATTTT. As protein: CATSPVPDSNQPQHF.

J is TRBJ1-5 and V is TRBV2, with TRBD1 as a possible D gene (6 bases). V dropped 5 bases and J dropped 11 bases, with 16 bases sitting between them. Per germline, CDR1 SNHLY and CDR2 FYNNEI. CDR3 length: 13 residues. CDR3 region: CASSRGAAQSQHF. In DNA, the CDR3 is TGTGCCAGCAGTAGGGGGGCAGCACAATCCCAGCATTTT.

A few counts support this clonotype. The gene calls are TRBV6-2 or TRBV6-3 and TRBJ1-6; weak D call: TRBD1 (6 bases). Trimming removed 7 bases at V and 12 bases at J, with 19 bases between. Germline V gives CDR1 MNHEY, CDR2 SVGEGT. The CDR3 extends over 14 amino acids. The CDR3 region has the DNA TGTGCCAGCATTGGCGGGACATTCGTTGGACCCCTCCACTTT. This sequence encodes CASIGGTFVGPLHF.

The gene calls are TRBV15 and TRBJ2-3, with D possibly being TRBD1 or TRBD2 (6 bases each). The CDR3 totals 15 residues. CDR1 and CDR2 from the germline V gene are LNHNV and YYDKDF (reference sequence). Between the trimmed V and J ends, which lost 8 bases and 5 bases, there was a span of 20 bases. The DNA for the CDR3 is TGTGCCACCGGGCCCGGCAGGGGAGGAGAAGATACGCAGTATTTT. Its translation: CATGPGRGGEDTQYF.

The chain combines TRBV28 with TRBJ2-1; 13 bases are a match to TRBD2. With V trimmed by 4 bases and J by 6 bases, 6 bases remained unmatched. CDR3 size: 16 residues. Germline V gene lookup returns CDR1 MDHEN and CDR2 SYDVKM. The CDR3 sequence is CASSSPTSGRANEQFF. The CDR3 nucleotides are TGTGCCAGCAGTTCACCTACTAGCGGGAGGGCCAATGAGCAGTTCTTC.

This clonotype was found a few times. V usage is TRBV28 and J usage is TRBJ1-5; D gene ambiguous. This CDR3 region has 15 residues. Germline lookup yields CDR1 MDHEN and CDR2 SYDVKM. The V end was cut by 6 bases, the J end by 0 bases, with 12 bases between. The CDR3 spells CASRVVGLSNQPQHF. CDR3 bases: TGTGCCAGCAGGGTCGTGGGCCTTAGCAATCAGCCCCAGCATTTT.

The V call is TRBV27, the J call TRBJ2-1; 12 bases align to TRBD2. Germline trimming cut 4 bases from V and 7 bases from J; bases unmatched to any gene: 2. Germline V CDR1 and CDR2: MNHEY, SMNVEV (reference sequence). The CDR3 extends over 14 amino acids. The CDR3 protein is CASSYLAGGNEQFF. CDR3 in DNA: TGTGCCAGCAGTTACCTAGCGGGAGGGAATGAGCAGTTCTTC.

This clonotype has just one count. The genes are TRBV4-1 and TRBJ2-2; 9 bases are shared with TRBD2. This CDR3 is 17 amino acids long. J gave up 2 bases and V 1 base, and 5 bases lay outside the gene matches. CDR1 and CDR2 (germline): MGHRA, YSYEKL. CDR3 protein: CASSQARLAGNTGELFF. The DNA of the CDR3 is TGCGCCAGCAGCCAAGCTCGGCTAGCGGGAAACACCGGGGAGCTGTTTTTT.

The gene calls are TRBV6-2 or TRBV6-3 and TRBJ2-7; no reliable D call. The CDR3 has 12 residues. The V gene's germline CDR1 is MNHEY and CDR2 SVGEGT. V lost 7 bases and J 2 bases, leaving 9 bases between the germline ends. The CDR3 here is CASTIGPYEQYF. In DNA form, the CDR3 reads TGTGCCAGCACAATCGGACCCTACGAGCAGTACTTC.

The rearrangement joins TRBV6-1 to TRBJ2-1; D not certain. The CDR3 spans 13 residues. V dropped 5 bases and J dropped 8 bases, with 13 bases sitting between them. Looked up from germline, CDR1 is MNHNS and CDR2 is SASEGT. The CDR3 sequence: CASSYAGDDEQFF. CDR3 coding DNA: TGTGCCAGCAGTTACGCAGGCGACGATGAGCAGTTCTTC.

On this clonotype itself: Because the CDR3 is missing its conserved closing phenylalanine or tryptophan, this is likely a read error. The chain employs TRBV20-1 and TRBJ1-5; D ambiguous. The germline V and J ends were trimmed by 5 bases and 8 bases, with 13 bases remaining between them. The CDR3 extends over 12 amino acids. CDR1 DFQATT and CDR2 SNEGSKA come from the germline V gene (reference sequence). The CDR3 reads CSAARRAEPQHC. The CDR3, as DNA: TGCAGTGCTGCCCGGAGAGCTGAGCCCCAGCATTGT.

This clonotype was recorded many times. This chain uses TRBV7-2 with TRBJ1-2; D remains ambiguous. The CDR3 consists of 12 residues. Trimming took 6 bases from V and 7 from J, leaving 12 bases between them. Germline lookup yields CDR1 SGHTA and CDR2 FQGNSA. The CDR3 coding sequence is TGTGCCAGCAGACTAGCCGCGAGTGGCTACACCTTC. Its protein product is CASRLAASGYTF. The full variable domain, with the rest looked up from reference TRBV7-2 and TRBJ1-2, is GAGVSQSPSNKVTEKGKDVELRCDPISGHTALYWYRQSLGQGLEFLIYFQGNSAPDKSGLPSDRFSAERTGGSVSTLTIQRTQQEDSAVYLCASRLAASGYTFGSGTRLTVV.

This clonotype was found a few times. The rearrangement links TRBV7-2 to TRBJ2-1, with TRBD2 identical over 13 bases. The CDR3 has 17 amino acids. The germline V gene has CDR1 SGHTA and CDR2 FQGNSA. Trimming took 3 bases from V and 4 from J; bases not matched to a gene: 6. The CDR3 sequence: CASSFRTSGSLYNEQFF. CDR3 coding DNA: TGTGCCAGCAGCTTTAGGACTAGCGGGAGTCTTTACAATGAGCAGTTCTTC. Filled out from reference TRBV7-2 and TRBJ2-1, the complete variable domain reads GAGVSQSPSNKVTEKGKDVELRCDPISGHTALYWYRQSLGQGLEFLIYFQGNSAPDKSGLPSDRFSAERTGGSVSTLTIQRTQQEDSAVYLCASSFRTSGSLYNEQFFGPGTRLTVL.

This clonotype was recorded many times. This chain connects TRBV7-2 to TRBJ2-5; the match to TRBD1 covers 7 bases. V lost 5 bases, J lost 2 bases, and 5 bases stayed unmatched. Per the germline V gene, CDR1 is SGHTA and CDR2 is FQGNSA. CDR3 length equals 14 residues. This chain's CDR3 is CASSPGQVQETQYF. The CDR3 nucleotides read TGTGCCAGCAGCCCCGGACAGGTTCAAGAGACCCAGTACTTC.

CDR3 sequence reads: CASSSTATSYNEQFF. CDR3 bases: TGTGCCAGCAGCTCGACCGCCACCTCCTACAATGAGCAGTTCTTC. The chain recombines TRBV7-6 with TRBJ2-1; D ambiguous. Trimming shortened V by 4 bases and J by 0 bases, and 10 bases separated the two germline ends. The CDR3 sequence is 15 residues long. Germline V gives CDR1 SGHVS, CDR2 FNYEAQ. The variable domain in full, with the rest retrieved from reference TRBV7-6 and TRBJ2-1, is GAGVSQSPRYKVTKRGQDVALRCDPISGHVSLYWYRQALGQGPEFLTYFNYEAQQDKSGLPNDRFSAERPEGSISTLTIQRTEQRDSAMYRCASSSTATSYNEQFFGPGTRLTVL.

The V and J genes are TRBV4-1 and TRBJ1-6; tentative D call: TRBD1 (5 bases). V lost 4 bases to trimming and J lost 7 bases, with 26 bases between them. This CDR3 is 19 amino acids long. Germline CDR1 is MGHRA and CDR2 is YSYEKL. In DNA, the CDR3 is TGCGCCAGCAGCCCCCAGGCAGGGAAAAACACCGTATACAATTCACCCCTCCACTTT. Residues: CASSPQAGKNTVYNSPLHF.

The gene calls are TRBV27 and TRBJ2-1, with D unclear. This CDR3 spans 16 amino acids. The V end lost 3 bases, the J end lost 3 bases, and 15 bases lay between the germline ends. The germline gives CDR1 MNHEY, CDR2 SMNVEV (reference sequence). The CDR3 reads CASSFLSGGYYNEQFF. Here the CDR3 DNA reads TGTGCCAGCAGTTTTCTTTCGGGCGGATACTACAATGAGCAGTTCTTC.